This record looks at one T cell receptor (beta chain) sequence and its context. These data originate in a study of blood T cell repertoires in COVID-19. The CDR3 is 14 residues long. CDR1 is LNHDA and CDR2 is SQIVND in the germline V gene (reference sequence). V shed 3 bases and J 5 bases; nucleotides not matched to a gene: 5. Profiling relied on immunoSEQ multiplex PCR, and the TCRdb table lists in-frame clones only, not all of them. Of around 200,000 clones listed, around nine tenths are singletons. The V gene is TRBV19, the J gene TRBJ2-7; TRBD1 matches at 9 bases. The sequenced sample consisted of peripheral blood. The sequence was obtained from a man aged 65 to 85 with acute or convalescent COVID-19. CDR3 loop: CASSMGYRGHEQYF. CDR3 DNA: TGTGCCAGTAGTATGGGATACAGGGGGCACGAGCAGTACTTC.